This T cell receptor beta chain stems from a study of blood T cell repertoires in COVID-19. Study-level information: The United States, Italy and Spain were the sources of the acute and convalescent COVID-19 samples. T cells, B-cell-depleted T cells, or PBMCs supplied cDNA or gDNA.

As concerns this clone: Other DNA variants within this sample encode the same CDR3.

A Seattle source enrolled patients during active infection and followed them longitudinally. Losses at the gene ends were 2 bases for V and 0 bases for J; bases not matched to a gene: 5. Looked up from germline, CDR1 is MDHEN and CDR2 is SYDVKM. The CDR3 contains 16 residues. Authors' analysis steps: Amplification of reference gene primers was used by the study to estimate nucleated cell counts. Data came from immunoSEQ multiplex PCR; TCRdb stores just in-frame clones and leaves some out. From that table come the V and J calls and clone size; the DNA was used to work out D and trimming. The sample lists roughly 350,000 clones; about 88% were seen once.

The TCR comes from a woman in her seventies with COVID-19, enrolled during active disease. The rearrangement links TRBV28 to TRBJ1-1; TRBD1 aligns across 8 bases. Sequencing used peripheral blood. CDR3 bases: TGTGCCAGCAGTTTAAGGCAGGGGGCTTTGAACACTGAAGCTTTCTTT. It encodes CASSLRQGALNTEAFF.